This TCR beta chain was captured in a study of OX40 agonist ivuxolimab in advanced cancers. Looking at the study overall: Cohort: approximately 83% men, mean age around 55, aged roughly 23 to 79.

The method was immunoSEQ multiplex PCR; TCRdb's version includes in-frame clones alone and lacks a portion of them. The repertoire holds about 94,000 clones, about 92% seen once, with 3% to 4% in the top ten. The timepoints at which blood was sampled were baseline, cycle 4 day 1, and cycle 7 day 1. The ends were cut back, 2 bases at V and 0 bases at J, with 14 bases in the middle. CDR1 is SSHAT and CDR2 is FNYEAQ in the germline V gene (reference sequence). This CDR3 spans 17 amino acids. The sample was CD4+ or CD8+ T cells sorted from blood, taken in a trial of the OX40 agonist ivuxolimab. This TCR was recovered from an adult with an advanced solid tumor such as melanoma, head and neck, liver or kidney cancer. The V call is TRBV7-7, the J call TRBJ2-1; no firm D call. CDR3: CASSLLPQRSSYNEQFF. DNA for the CDR3: TGTGCCAGCAGCTTACTGCCGCAACGGAGCTCCTACAATGAGCAGTTCTTC.